The next 26 T cell receptor beta chains were all read from a single sample in a study of T-cell memory formation after mild COVID-19 (dated by TCRdb to about 2021). Libraries were prepared through 5' RACE. The sequencer was an Illumina NovaSeq 6000. TCRdb reanalyzed the raw reads on its own, using fastp at Q25 for trimming and MiXCR for clone calling, and kept in-frame beta chains. Each entry is one CDR3 protein sequence, shown with its most common DNA and genes. This sample is represented by approximately 300,000 distinct CDR3 sequences; just under 20% of them were singletons. Over 20% of the sample goes to the ten largest clones. The sequenced sample consisted of PBMCs or a T cell subset sorted from them (not recorded which). The receptors come from a man aged 18 to 29 who had mild COVID-19 (a few samples of this study predate the infection). The sample titles of this study are shuffled in the database, so cell type and time point are left out; the donor was told from shared clones.

V is TRBV6-2 or TRBV6-3 and J is TRBJ2-7; 9 bases line up with TRBD1. CDR1 and CDR2 (germline): MNHEY, SVGEGT. The CDR3 length is 15 residues. With 2 bases clipped from V and 5 bases from J, the junction kept 7 bases outside the gene matches. The CDR3 DNA reads as TGTGCCAGCAGTTACAACGGACAGGGGTTCAACGAGCAGTACTTC. It yields the protein CASSYNGQGFNEQYF.

This clonotype has more than one count but fewer than ten. J is TRBJ2-3 and V is TRBV29-1, with 9 bases matching TRBD2. Germline V gene sequence: CDR1 SQVTM, CDR2 ANQGSEA. The CDR3 has 15 residues. V trimming: 7 bases; J trimming: 2 bases; junction bases outside the gene matches: 10. The CDR3 loop reads CSAHPAGGPTDTQYF. In DNA form, the CDR3 reads TGCAGCGCCCACCCGGCGGGGGGGCCCACAGATACGCAGTATTTT.

This clonotype was seen a few times. The chain joins TRBV6-1 to TRBJ2-7, with D uncertain. Germline V gives CDR1 MNHNS, CDR2 SASEGT. CDR3 length equals 12 residues. The germline V and J ends were trimmed by 7 bases and 0 bases, with 7 bases remaining between them. The CDR3 is CASKESSYEQYV. DNA of the CDR3: TGTGCCAGCAAAGAGTCCTCCTACGAGCAGTACGTC.

This clonotype was seen a few times. The CDR3 loop is CASSHGRRGYEQYV. The CDR3 DNA reads TGTGCCAGCAGCCACGGACGGAGGGGCTACGAGCAGTACGTC. The rearrangement uses TRBV7-8 and TRBJ2-7; D perhaps matches TRBD2 (6 bases). CDR1 is SGHVS, CDR2 FQNEAQ, per germline. The V end lost 5 bases, the J end lost 3 bases, and 14 bases lay between the germline ends. The CDR3 spans 14 residues.

This clonotype has only a few counts. The chain couples TRBV3-1 to TRBJ2-3; a weak D match, TRBD1 (6 bases). Germline V gives CDR1 LGHDT, CDR2 YNNKEL (reference sequence). Trimming removed 4 bases from V and 2 bases from J, with 16 bases in between. The CDR3 covers 16 residues. Written as DNA, the CDR3 is TGTGCCAGCAGCCTTGGGGGCAGGTACTTCACAGATACGCAGTATTTT. Its protein is CASSLGGRYFTDTQYF.

The V gene is TRBV9, the J gene TRBJ1-3, with unresolved D. The CDR3 loop spans 15 amino acids. V lost 3 bases and J lost 0, with 10 bases in between. Per the germline V gene, CDR1 is SGDLS and CDR2 is YYNGEE. CDR3 in DNA: TGTGCCAGCAGCGCCACAGTTTCCTCTGGAAACACCATATATTTT. Its translation: CASSATVSSGNTIYF.

V and J are TRBV6-5 and TRBJ1-2; D possibly corresponds to TRBD1 (5 bases). CDR3 length: 15 amino acids. The V and J ends lost 6 bases and 4 bases respectively, with 18 bases between them. Germline V lookup: CDR1 MNHEY, CDR2 SVGAGI. In nucleotides, the CDR3 is TGTGCCAGCAGCACCCCCCAGGGAGGCAGCTATGGCTACACCTTC. It encodes CASSTPQGGSYGYTF.

The chain recombines TRBV4-2 with TRBJ2-6; the D is unclear. Trimming removed 0 bases from V and 4 bases from J, with 13 bases in between. The length of the CDR3 is 17 residues. In germline, CDR1 is LGHNA, CDR2 YNFKEQ. The CDR3 sequence is CASSQDVSAAGANVLTF. Written as DNA, the CDR3 is TGTGCCAGCAGCCAAGATGTTTCCGCCGCCGGGGCCAACGTCCTGACTTTC.

The chain uses TRBV5-6 and TRBJ1-2, with 9 bases aligning to TRBD1. The CDR3 spans 15 residues. With V trimmed by 4 bases and J by 4 bases, 8 bases remained unmatched. Germline V gives CDR1 SGHDT, CDR2 YYEEEE. For the CDR3, the DNA is TGTGCCAGCAGCACACCGGGACAGGGTGGCTATGGCTACACCTTC. Translated: CASSTPGQGGYGYTF.

This clonotype showed up just a few times. This chain links TRBV7-9 with TRBJ1-3; D unclear. CDR1 is SEHNR and CDR2 is FQNEAQ in the germline V gene (reference sequence). The CDR3 length is 14 residues. V was shortened by 1 base and J by 2 bases, with 6 bases between the two germline ends. CDR3 sequence: CASSLVSAGNTIYF. Written as DNA, the CDR3 is TGTGCCAGCAGCTTAGTGTCGGCTGGAAACACCATATATTTT.

This clonotype appeared a few times. CDR3 loop: CASSLRGQGGQPQHF. CDR3 sequence (DNA): TGTGCCAGCAGCTTACGGGGCCAAGGAGGACAGCCCCAGCATTTT. The V call is TRBV7-2, the J call TRBJ1-5, with TRBD1 as a possible D gene (5 bases). Looked up from germline, CDR1 is SGHTA and CDR2 is FQGNSA. The CDR3 spans 15 residues. V lost 2 bases, J lost 7 bases, and 15 bases lay in between.

Only a few counts were recorded for this clonotype. The V gene is TRBV6-6, the J gene TRBJ2-5, with D perhaps given as TRBD1 or TRBD2 (6 bases each). The V end lost 4 bases, the J end lost 1 base, and 13 bases lay between the germline ends. The CDR3 loop spans 15 amino acids. From germline, CDR1 is MNHNY and CDR2 SVGAGI (reference sequence). CDR3 in amino acids: CASSSTGGSQETQYF. As DNA, the CDR3 is TGTGCCAGCAGTTCGACAGGAGGGTCCCAAGAGACCCAGTACTTC.

In this sample, this clonotype turned up a few times. The rearrangement joins TRBV12-3 or TRBV12-4 to TRBJ2-1; D ambiguous. The CDR3 spans 10 residues. V lost 5 bases and J 10 bases, leaving 6 bases between the germline ends. CDR3 amino acids: CASSEKEQFF. The CDR3 region has the DNA TGTGCCAGCAGTGAAAAGGAGCAGTTCTTC.

V and J are TRBV12-3 or TRBV12-4 and TRBJ2-5; the match to TRBD2 covers 8 bases. Unmatched junction bases numbered 9, after V lost 9 bases and J lost 9 bases. This CDR3 region has 12 residues. The CDR3 DNA follows: TGTGCCAGTCGGGGGGGAAACGGGCCCCAGTACTTC. It specifies CASRGGNGPQYF.

The chain uses TRBV6-5 and TRBJ1-1, with D perhaps matching TRBD1 (6 bases). Trimming took 5 bases from V and 2 from J, leaving 12 bases between them. Germline CDR1 and CDR2: MNHEY and SVGAGI. The length of the CDR3 is 14 residues. CDR3 protein: CASSRGHTNTEAFF. In DNA, the CDR3 is TGTGCCAGCAGTCGGGGACACACTAACACTGAAGCTTTCTTT.

This chain links TRBV3-1 with TRBJ2-6; D call uncertain. Trimming took off 6 bases at V and 0 bases at J, with 6 bases between the two ends. Germline V gene sequence: CDR1 LGHDT, CDR2 YNNKEL (reference sequence). The CDR3 contains 14 residues. In nucleotides, the CDR3 is TGTGCCAGCAGGTTGCTCTCTGGGGCCAACGTCCTGACTTTC. Its translation: CASRLLSGANVLTF.

The CDR3 sequence: CASSLTDGGRDTQYF. Here the CDR3 DNA reads TGTGCCAGCAGCTTAACCGACGGGGGGCGAGATACGCAGTATTTT. The chain is built from TRBV7-3 and TRBJ2-3; a weak D match, TRBD2 (7 bases). CDR3 length: 15 residues. V lost 0 bases and J 5 bases, leaving 12 bases between the germline ends. Germline V gives CDR1 SGHTA, CDR2 FQGTGA.

This clonotype was observed a few times. The rearrangement joins TRBV20-1 to TRBJ1-1, with 7 bases fitting TRBD1. This CDR3 has 14 residues. V trimming: 6 bases; J trimming: 6 bases; junction bases outside the gene matches: 13. Germline CDR1 is DFQATT and CDR2 is SNEGSKA (reference sequence). Written as DNA, the CDR3 is TGCAGTGCAAGGACAGGTAGCGTGGTCGCTGAAGCTTTCTTT. It encodes CSARTGSVVAEAFF.

The chain couples TRBV5-5 to TRBJ1-1; a possible D gene is TRBD1 (6 bases). The V and J ends lost 2 bases and 3 bases respectively, with 14 bases between them. Germline-derived CDR1 and CDR2 are SGHKS and YYEKEE (reference sequence). The CDR3 contains 15 residues. The CDR3 DNA reads as TGTGCCAGCAGCTTAACGGAAACAGGGTACACTGAAGCTTTCTTT. It codes for CASSLTETGYTEAFF.

The rearrangement joins TRBV7-9 to TRBJ2-3; D uncertain. This CDR3 comprises 13 residues. Trimming took off 4 bases at V and 7 bases at J, with 12 bases between the two ends. Germline V lookup: CDR1 SEHNR, CDR2 FQNEAQ (reference sequence). The CDR3 DNA is TGTGCCAGCAGCTCGGACCTCGGAAATACGCAGTATTTT. Amino acids: CASSSDLGNTQYF.

The V and J genes are TRBV7-8 and TRBJ2-3; 8 bases agree with TRBD2. CDR1 and CDR2 (germline): SGHVS, FQNEAQ. V dropped 5 bases and J dropped 2; count of bases not matched to a gene: 9. CDR3 length: 16 residues. CDR3 DNA: TGTGCCAGCAGCCCCACAGCGGGGGCTCACACAGATACGCAGTATTTT. Translated: CASSPTAGAHTDTQYF.

J is TRBJ2-3 and V is TRBV29-1, with 11 bases aligning to TRBD2. The J segment lost 7 bases and the V segment lost 6 bases, leaving 9 bases of the junction unmatched. The CDR3 loop spans 14 amino acids. Germline CDR1 reads SQVTM; CDR2 reads ANQGSEA. Here the CDR3 DNA reads TGCAGCGTCAGACCACTAGCGGGGGTACATACGCAGTATTTT. Amino acid sequence: CSVRPLAGVHTQYF.

This clonotype was seen only a few times. The chain employs TRBV12-3 or TRBV12-4 and TRBJ2-1, with a possible D match to TRBD2 (6 bases). Deletions cut 2 bases from V and 8 bases from J, with 10 bases between. This CDR3 has 13 amino acids. In DNA, the CDR3 is TGTGCCAGCAGTTTATGGGGCGGGGATGAGCAGTTCTTC. Its protein is CASSLWGGDEQFF.

A few counts support this clonotype. V gene TRBV7-9 combines with J gene TRBJ1-1; tentative D call: TRBD1 (5 bases). Trimming stripped 4 bases from V and 7 bases from J, with 10 bases between. Germline V gives CDR1 SEHNR, CDR2 FQNEAQ (reference sequence). This CDR3 is 12 amino acids long. Here the CDR3 reads CASSSGPREAFF. For the CDR3, the DNA is TGTGCCAGCAGCTCGGGACCCCGTGAAGCTTTCTTT. Supplemented by reference TRBV7-9 and TRBJ1-1, the full variable domain reads DTGVSQNPRHKITKRGQNVTFRCDPISEHNRLYWYRQTLGQGPEFLTYFQNEAQLEKSRLLSDRFSAERPKGSFSTLEIQRTEQGDSAMYLCASSSGPREAFFGQGTRLTVV.

This chain connects TRBV12-3 or TRBV12-4 to TRBJ2-3, with 8 bases lining up with TRBD1. CDR3 length: 15 amino acids. V lost 5 bases to trimming and J lost 3 bases; unmatched junction nucleotides: 7. As DNA, the CDR3 is TGTGCCAGCAGTCAAGTCCAGGGGGCGACAGATACGCAGTATTTT. Translating it yields CASSQVQGATDTQYF.

This clonotype has more than one count but fewer than ten. The chain uses TRBV4-3 and TRBJ2-6; possibly TRBD1 for D (6 bases). Per the germline V gene, CDR1 is LGHNA and CDR2 is YSLEER. The CDR3 spans 18 residues. V was clipped by 4 bases and J by 3 bases, with 19 bases between them. CDR3: CASSPQGYTGFGANVLTF. Here the CDR3 DNA reads TGCGCCAGCAGCCCACAGGGCTATACGGGGTTTGGGGCCAACGTCCTGACTTTC.